This TCR beta chain emerged from a study of graft-versus-host responses after intestinal transplantation. The overall study: For two to three years after anti-thymocyte globulin induction, all recipients took tacrolimus and steroids. Study-level points and caveats: GvH clones occurred in recipient marrow; some first appeared in ileum or blood.

Between the trimmed V and J ends, which lost 0 bases and 8 bases, there was a span of 11 bases. This CDR3 region has 14 residues. Germline lookup yields CDR1 WNHNN and CDR2 SYGVQD (reference sequence). Assay used: immunoSEQ multiplex PCR; TCRdb lists only in-frame clones, some missing. Of some 24,000 clones listed, approximately 83% are singletons. Note on this clone: Its specificity is unknown.

The sequence derives from a human patient who received an intestinal transplant, so some T cells may come from the graft donor. Specimen: PBMCs, collected just over 450 days after intestinal transplant. This chain uses TRBV10-1 with TRBJ2-1, with D possibly being TRBD2 (6 bases). CDR3 loop: CASSESMAGHEQFF. CDR3 bases: TGCGCCAGCAGTGAGTCCATGGCGGGACATGAGCAGTTCTTC.